What follows are 6 T cell receptor beta chains derived from one specimen sequenced in a study of control samples from healthy donors and cancer patients. Generated by immunoSEQ multiplex PCR, the TCRdb table keeps only in-frame clones and is missing some. The data show tens of thousands of clones, more than 70% seen once. The sample comprised blood. These receptors were obtained from a man aged 45-65 years in good health.

This clone was seen a few times. The V call is TRBV18, the J call TRBJ1-3; 8 positions match TRBD1. The germline gives CDR1 KGHSH, CDR2 LQKENI. The trim removed 4 bases at V and 4 bases at J, leaving 9 bases unmatched. The CDR3 consists of 16 residues. CDR3 amino acids: CASSLPTGVAGNTIYF. As DNA, the CDR3 is TGTGCCAGCTCACTCCCGACAGGGGTCGCCGGAAACACCATATATTTT.

CDR3 in DNA: TGTGCCACCAGTGGACCTAGCGGGGCTAGCACAGATACGCAGTATTTT. The encoded protein is CATSGPSGASTDTQYF. V gene TRBV24-1 combines with J gene TRBJ2-3; 9 bases are shared with TRBD2. CDR3 length equals 16 residues. J was trimmed by 0 bases and V by 5 bases; bases with no gene match: 5. Germline CDR1 KGHDR, CDR2 SFDVKD.

This chain joins TRBV7-9 and TRBJ1-1, with D unclear. Trimming removed 1 base at V and 4 bases at J, with 10 bases between. The CDR3 extends over 14 amino acids. Germline V gives CDR1 SEHNR, CDR2 FQNEAQ (reference sequence). CDR3 nucleotides: TGTGCCAGCAGCTTAGGAGGATTCGGCACTGAAGCTTTCTTT. Translating gives CASSLGGFGTEAFF.

The rearrangement uses TRBV7-9 and TRBJ1-1; D remains ambiguous. CDR3 length equals 13 residues. Deletions cut 1 base from V and 1 base from J, with 4 bases between. Germline V gene lookup returns CDR1 SEHNR and CDR2 FQNEAQ (reference sequence). The CDR3 spells CASSLVWNTEAFF. DNA of the CDR3: TGTGCCAGCAGCTTAGTATGGAACACTGAAGCTTTCTTT.

The chain is built from TRBV19 and TRBJ1-2; 7 nucleotides line up with TRBD1. V shed 0 bases, J shed 8 bases, and the junction held 12 bases outside the gene matches. The CDR3 has 16 residues. CDR1 is LNHDA, CDR2 SQIVND, per germline (reference sequence). In DNA, the CDR3 is TGTGCCAGTAGTATAGAATCAAGGACAGGCGCTATAGGCTACACCTTC. As protein: CASSIESRTGAIGYTF.

The V gene is TRBV21-1, the J gene TRBJ1-6. TRBV21-1 is given as a pseudogene. This CDR3 is 15 amino acids long. The CDR3 sequence is CASSKVGGEGSPLHF. The CDR3 nucleotides read TGTGCCAGCAGCAAAGTGGGGGGAGAAGGCTCACCCCTCCACTTT.